This TCR beta chain came from a study of OX40 agonist ivuxolimab in advanced cancers. Study-wide background: From roughly 20 to 79 years was the age range, with a mean of around 60 years, and around 83% were male. Allowance was made for prior anti-PD-1, anti-PD-L1 or anti-CTLA-4 therapy, and roughly 39% had some. Partial responses, seen in three patients, involved one hepatocellular carcinoma and two cutaneous melanomas.

TCRdb's copy holds only in-frame clones and misses some; the assay was immunoSEQ multiplex PCR. Altogether about 48,000 clones are present, approximately 85% being singletons, with the ten largest covering 1.5% to 2%. Study observations and caveats: The average count of expanded clones was higher among CD8+ T cells than among CD4+.

CDR1 is SGHDN and CDR2 is FVKESK in the germline V gene. V lost 2 bases to trimming and J lost 11 bases, with 15 bases between them. This CDR3 spans 14 amino acids. This clone has only a few counts. What it binds is unknown. The chain carries TRBV14 and TRBJ1-4; D not resolved. The sequence was collected from an adult with an advanced solid tumor such as melanoma, head and neck, liver or kidney cancer. The sequencing here drew on CD4+ or CD8+ T cells sorted from blood, taken in a trial of the OX40 agonist ivuxolimab. The CDR3 is CASSQPRGDGKLFF. Written as DNA, the CDR3 is TGTGCCAGCAGCCAACCCCGAGGCGACGGGAAACTGTTTTTT.